The rows below give T cell receptor beta chains drawn from one sample of a study of blood T cell repertoires in COVID-19. Produced via immunoSEQ multiplex PCR; TCRdb's table is partial and in-frame only. The table includes fewer than 450,000 clones, 90% detected once. The specimen was PBMCs or T cells enriched from blood (not recorded which). The origin of the receptors is a man between 18 and 35 years old who had recovered from COVID-19. CDR3s leave out the opening cysteine and the closing phenylalanine or tryptophan.

v_gene | CDR3aa
TRBV7-3 | ASSSSSAYNEQF
TRBV6-4 | ARSSGTYNEQF
TRBV4-2 | ASSQDSGAAEAF
TRBV5-6 | ASSRDRSYGYT
TRBV6-5 | ASGFGARSNQPQH
TRBV27 | ASSLERGRGGYT
TRBV5-1 | ASSQKDRGRITEAF
TRBV3-1/TRBV3-2 | ASSQGTGGPDTQY
TRBV9 | ASSVGAGVVHEQF
TRBV11-2 | ASSPAGTEGYNEQF
TRBV11-3 | ASSLGEGTLTEAF
TRBV5-1 | ASSGTGRGGTEAF
TRBV19 | ASSYSDYNEQF
TRBV11-2 | ASSFSGKSQPQH
TRBV6-1 | ASSDLTGAFEKLF
TRBV7-9 | ASSSGNYGYT
TRBV11-2 | ASSFVGGQYADTQY
TRBV2 | ASRGGTSHGYT
TRBV19 | ASSHRNSGNTIY
TRBV27 | ASSLGLGSYNEQF
TRBV5-5 | ASSKLTGERETQY
TRBV9 | ASSPDRADEAF
TRBV3-1/TRBV3-2 | ASSPAWGGEKLF